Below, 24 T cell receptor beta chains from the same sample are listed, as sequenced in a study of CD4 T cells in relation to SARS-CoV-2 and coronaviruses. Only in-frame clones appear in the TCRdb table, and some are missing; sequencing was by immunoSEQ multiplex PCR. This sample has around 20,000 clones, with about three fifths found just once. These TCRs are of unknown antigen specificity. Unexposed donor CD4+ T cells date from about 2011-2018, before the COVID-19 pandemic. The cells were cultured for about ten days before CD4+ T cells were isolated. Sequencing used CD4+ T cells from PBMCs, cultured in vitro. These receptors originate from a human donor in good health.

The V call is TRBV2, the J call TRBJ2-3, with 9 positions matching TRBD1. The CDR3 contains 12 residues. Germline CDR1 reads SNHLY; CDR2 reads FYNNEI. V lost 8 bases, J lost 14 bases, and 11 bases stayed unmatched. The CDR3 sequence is CASGRVGQGPYF. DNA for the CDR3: TGTGCCAGCGGGAGGGTGGGACAGGGTCCGTATTTT.

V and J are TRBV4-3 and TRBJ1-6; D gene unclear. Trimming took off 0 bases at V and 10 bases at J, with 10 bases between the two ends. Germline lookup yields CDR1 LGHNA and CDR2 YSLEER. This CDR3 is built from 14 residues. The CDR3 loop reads CASSQDLRESPLHF. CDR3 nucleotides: TGCGCCAGCAGCCAAGATTTACGGGAATCACCCCTCCACTTT.

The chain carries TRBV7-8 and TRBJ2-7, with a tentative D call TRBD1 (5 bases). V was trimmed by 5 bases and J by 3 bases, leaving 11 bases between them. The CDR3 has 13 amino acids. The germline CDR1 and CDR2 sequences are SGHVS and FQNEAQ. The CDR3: CASSPTGFYEQYF. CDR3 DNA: TGTGCCAGCAGCCCAACAGGCTTCTACGAGCAGTACTTC.

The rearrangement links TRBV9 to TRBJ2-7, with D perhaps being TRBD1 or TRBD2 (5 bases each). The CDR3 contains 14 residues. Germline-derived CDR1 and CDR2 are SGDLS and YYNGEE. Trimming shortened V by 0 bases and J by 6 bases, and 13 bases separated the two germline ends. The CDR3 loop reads CASSVGGEIGEQYF. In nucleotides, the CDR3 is TGTGCCAGCAGCGTAGGAGGGGAAATAGGCGAGCAGTACTTC.

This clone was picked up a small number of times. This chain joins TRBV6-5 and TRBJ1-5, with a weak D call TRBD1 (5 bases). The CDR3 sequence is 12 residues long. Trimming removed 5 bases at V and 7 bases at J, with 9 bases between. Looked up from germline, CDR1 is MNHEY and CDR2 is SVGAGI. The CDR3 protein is CASSTGRQPQHF. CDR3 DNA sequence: TGTGCCAGCAGTACGGGACGCCAGCCCCAGCATTTT.

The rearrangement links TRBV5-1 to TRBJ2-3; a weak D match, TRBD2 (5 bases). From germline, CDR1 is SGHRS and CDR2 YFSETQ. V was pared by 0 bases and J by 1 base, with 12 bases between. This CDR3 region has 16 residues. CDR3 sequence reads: CASSLGPSPRTDTQYF. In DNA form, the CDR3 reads TGCGCCAGCAGCTTGGGCCCTAGCCCCCGCACAGATACGCAGTATTTT.

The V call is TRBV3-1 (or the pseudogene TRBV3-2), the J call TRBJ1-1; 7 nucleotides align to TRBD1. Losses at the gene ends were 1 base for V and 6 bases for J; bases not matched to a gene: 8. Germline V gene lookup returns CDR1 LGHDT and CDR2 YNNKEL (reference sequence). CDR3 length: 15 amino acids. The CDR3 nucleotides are TGTGCCAGCAGCCAAGGTCTGAGCAGGGGGGCTGAAGCTTTCTTT. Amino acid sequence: CASSQGLSRGAEAFF.

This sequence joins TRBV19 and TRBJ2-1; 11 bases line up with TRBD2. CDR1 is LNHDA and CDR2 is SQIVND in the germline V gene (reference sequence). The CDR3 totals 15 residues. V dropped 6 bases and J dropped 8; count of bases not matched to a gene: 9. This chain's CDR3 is CASSHGTSGLDEQFF. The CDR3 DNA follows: TGTGCCAGTAGCCACGGGACTAGCGGCCTGGATGAGCAGTTCTTC. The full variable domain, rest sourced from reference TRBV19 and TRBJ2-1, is DGGITQSPKYLFRKEGQNVTLSCEQNLNHDAMYWYRQDPGQGLRLIYYSQIVNDFQKGDIAEGYSVSREKKESFPLTVTSAQKNPTAFYLCASSHGTSGLDEQFFGPGTRLTVL.

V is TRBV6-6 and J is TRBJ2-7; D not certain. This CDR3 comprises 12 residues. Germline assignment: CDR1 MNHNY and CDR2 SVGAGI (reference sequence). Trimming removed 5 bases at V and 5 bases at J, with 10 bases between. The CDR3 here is CASSPGPDEQYF. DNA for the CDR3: TGTGCCAGCAGTCCGGGCCCTGACGAGCAGTACTTC.

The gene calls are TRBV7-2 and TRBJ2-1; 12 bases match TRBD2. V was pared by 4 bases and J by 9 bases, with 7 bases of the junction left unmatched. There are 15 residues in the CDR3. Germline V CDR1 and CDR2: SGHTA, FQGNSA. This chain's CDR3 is CASSSGLAGQAEQFF. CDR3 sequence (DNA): TGTGCCAGCAGCTCTGGACTAGCGGGGCAAGCTGAGCAGTTCTTC.

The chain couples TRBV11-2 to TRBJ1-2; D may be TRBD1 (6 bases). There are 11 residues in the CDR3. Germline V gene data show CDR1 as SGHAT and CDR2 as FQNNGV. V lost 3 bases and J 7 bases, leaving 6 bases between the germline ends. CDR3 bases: TGTGCCAGCAGCTTCAGGGGTGGCTACACCTTC. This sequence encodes CASSFRGGYTF. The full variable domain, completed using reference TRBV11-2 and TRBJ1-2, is EAGVAQSPRYKIIEKRQSVAFWCNPISGHATLYWYQQILGQGPKLLIQFQNNGVVDDSQLPKDRFSAERLKGVDSTLKIQPAKLEDSAVYLCASSFRGGYTFGSGTRLTVV.

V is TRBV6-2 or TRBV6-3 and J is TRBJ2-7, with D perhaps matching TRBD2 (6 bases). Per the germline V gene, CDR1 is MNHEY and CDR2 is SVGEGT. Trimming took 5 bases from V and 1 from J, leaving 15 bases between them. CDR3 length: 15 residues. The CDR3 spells CASSRPGLTSYEQYF. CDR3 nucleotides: TGTGCCAGCAGTCGCCCGGGACTGACTTCCTACGAGCAGTACTTC.

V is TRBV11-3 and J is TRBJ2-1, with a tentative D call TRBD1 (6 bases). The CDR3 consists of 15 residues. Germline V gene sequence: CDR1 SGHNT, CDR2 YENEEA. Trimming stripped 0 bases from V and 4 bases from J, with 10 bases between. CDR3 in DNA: TGTGCCAGCAGCTTAGAGAGCCAGGGGTACAATGAGCAGTTCTTC. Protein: CASSLESQGYNEQFF. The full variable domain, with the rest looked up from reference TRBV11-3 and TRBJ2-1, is EAGVVQSPRYKIIEKKQPVAFWCNPISGHNTLYWYLQNLGQGPELLIRYENEEAVDDSQLPKDRFSAERLKGVDSTLKIQPAELGDSAVYLCASSLESQGYNEQFFGPGTRLTVL.

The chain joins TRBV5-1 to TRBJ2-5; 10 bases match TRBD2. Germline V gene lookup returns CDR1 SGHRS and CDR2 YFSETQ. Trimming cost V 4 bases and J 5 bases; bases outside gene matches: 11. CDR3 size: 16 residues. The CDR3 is CASSPTGTSERETQYF. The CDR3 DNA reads TGCGCCAGCAGCCCAACCGGGACTAGCGAGAGGGAGACCCAGTACTTC.

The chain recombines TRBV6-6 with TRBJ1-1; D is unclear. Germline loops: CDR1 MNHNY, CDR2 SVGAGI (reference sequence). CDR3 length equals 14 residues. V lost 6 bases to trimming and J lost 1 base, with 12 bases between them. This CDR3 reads CASRNQDRNTEAFF. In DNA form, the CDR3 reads TGTGCCAGCAGAAACCAAGACCGGAACACTGAAGCTTTCTTT.

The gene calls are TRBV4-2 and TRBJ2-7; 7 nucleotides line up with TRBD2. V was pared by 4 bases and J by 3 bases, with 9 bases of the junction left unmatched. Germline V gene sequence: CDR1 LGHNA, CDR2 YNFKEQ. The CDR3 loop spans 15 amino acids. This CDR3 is CASSPSGTTGYEQYF. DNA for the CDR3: TGTGCCAGCAGCCCCTCCGGGACTACCGGCTACGAGCAGTACTTC.

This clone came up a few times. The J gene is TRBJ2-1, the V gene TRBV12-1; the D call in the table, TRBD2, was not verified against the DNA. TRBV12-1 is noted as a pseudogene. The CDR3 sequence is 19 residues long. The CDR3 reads CASSFPGGGLAGSYNEQFF. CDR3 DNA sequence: TGTGCCAGCAGCTTTCCAGGCGGGGGACTAGCGGGATCTTACAATGAGCAGTTCTTC.

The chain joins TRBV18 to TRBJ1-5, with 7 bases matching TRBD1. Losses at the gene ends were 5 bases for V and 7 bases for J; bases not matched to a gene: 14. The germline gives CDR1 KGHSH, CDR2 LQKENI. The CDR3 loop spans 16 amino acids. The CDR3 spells CASSRQGTDKGQPQHF. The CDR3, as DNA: TGTGCCAGCTCAAGACAGGGTACGGACAAAGGACAGCCCCAGCATTTT.

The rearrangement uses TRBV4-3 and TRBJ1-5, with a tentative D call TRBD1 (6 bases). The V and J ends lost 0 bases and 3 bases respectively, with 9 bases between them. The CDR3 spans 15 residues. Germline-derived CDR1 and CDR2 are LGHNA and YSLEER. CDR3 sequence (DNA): TGCGCCAGCAGCCAAGATCGACAGGACAATCAGCCCCAGCATTTT. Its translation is CASSQDRQDNQPQHF.

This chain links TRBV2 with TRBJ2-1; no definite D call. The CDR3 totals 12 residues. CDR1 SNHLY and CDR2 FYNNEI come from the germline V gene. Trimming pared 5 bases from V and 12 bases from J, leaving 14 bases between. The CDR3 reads CASSMTPAGQFF. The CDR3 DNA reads TGTGCCAGCAGTATGACTCCCGCAGGGCAGTTCTTC.

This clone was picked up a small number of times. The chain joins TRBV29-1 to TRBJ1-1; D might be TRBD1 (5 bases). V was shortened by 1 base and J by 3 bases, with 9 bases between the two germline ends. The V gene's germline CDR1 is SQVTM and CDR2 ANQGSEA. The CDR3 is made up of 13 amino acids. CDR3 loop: CSVEVGTDTEAFF. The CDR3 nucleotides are TGCAGCGTTGAAGTAGGGACGGACACTGAAGCTTTCTTT.

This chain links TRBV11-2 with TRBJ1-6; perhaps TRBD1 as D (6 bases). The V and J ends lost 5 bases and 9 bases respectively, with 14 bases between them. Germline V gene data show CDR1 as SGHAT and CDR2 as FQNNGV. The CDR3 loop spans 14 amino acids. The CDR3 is CASSPQGRGSPLHF. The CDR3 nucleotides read TGTGCCAGCAGCCCTCAAGGCAGGGGTTCACCCCTCCACTTT.

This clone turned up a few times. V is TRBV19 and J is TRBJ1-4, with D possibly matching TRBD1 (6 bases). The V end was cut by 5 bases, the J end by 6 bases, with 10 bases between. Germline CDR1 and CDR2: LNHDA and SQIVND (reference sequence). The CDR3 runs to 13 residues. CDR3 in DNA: TGTGCCAGTAGTCCGCAGGGGTATGAAAAACTGTTTTTT. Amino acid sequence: CASSPQGYEKLFF. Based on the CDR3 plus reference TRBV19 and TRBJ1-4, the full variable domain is DGGITQSPKYLFRKEGQNVTLSCEQNLNHDAMYWYRQDPGQGLRLIYYSQIVNDFQKGDIAEGYSVSREKKESFPLTVTSAQKNPTAFYLCASSPQGYEKLFFGSGTQLSVL.

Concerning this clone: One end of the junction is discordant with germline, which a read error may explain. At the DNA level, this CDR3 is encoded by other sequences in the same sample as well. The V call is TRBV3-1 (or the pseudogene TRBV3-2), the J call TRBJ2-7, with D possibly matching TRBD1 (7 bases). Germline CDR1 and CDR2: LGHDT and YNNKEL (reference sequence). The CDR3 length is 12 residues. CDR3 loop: CASSQGGYEQYF. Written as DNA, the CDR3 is TGTGCTAGCAGCCAGGGGGGCTACGAGCAGTACTTC.